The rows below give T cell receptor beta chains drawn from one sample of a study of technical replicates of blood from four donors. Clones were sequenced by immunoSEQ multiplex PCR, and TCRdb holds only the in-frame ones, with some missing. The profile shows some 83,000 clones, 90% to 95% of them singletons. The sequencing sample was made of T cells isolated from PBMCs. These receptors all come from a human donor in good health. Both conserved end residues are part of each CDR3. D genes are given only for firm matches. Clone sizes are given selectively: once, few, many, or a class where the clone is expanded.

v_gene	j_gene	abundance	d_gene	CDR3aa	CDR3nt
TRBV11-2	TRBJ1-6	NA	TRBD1	CASSNRGDMGNSPLHF	TGTGCCAGCAGCAACAGGGGGGATATGGGGAATTCACCCCTCCACTTT
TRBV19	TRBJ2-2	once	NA	CASKFESGELFF	TGTGCCTCTAAGTTCGAGTCCGGGGAGCTGTTTTTT
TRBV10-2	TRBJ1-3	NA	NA	CASSTDSGNTIYF	TGCGCCAGCAGCACAGACTCTGGAAACACCATATATTTT
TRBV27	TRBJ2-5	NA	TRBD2	CASSALTSGGQETQYF	TGTGCCAGCAGTGCCTTGACTAGCGGGGGCCAAGAGACCCAGTACTTC
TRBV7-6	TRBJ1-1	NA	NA	CASSFLRGRGEAEAFF	TGTGCCAGCAGCTTTCTTCGGGGCAGGGGCGAGGCTGAAGCTTTCTTT
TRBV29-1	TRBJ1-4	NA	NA	CSVGFPGQYEKLFF	TGCAGCGTGGGATTCCCCGGACAGTATGAAAAACTGTTTTTT
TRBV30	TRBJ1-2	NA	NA	CAPPGKLSGYGYTF	TGTGCCCCTCCCGGAAAACTATCGGGCTATGGCTACACCTTC
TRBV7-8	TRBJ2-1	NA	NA	CASSLDPGSGLEQFF	TGTGCCAGCAGCTTAGATCCGGGCAGCGGCCTTGAGCAGTTCTTC
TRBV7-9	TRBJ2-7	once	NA	CASSPQTDYEQYF	TGTGCCAGCAGCCCCCAGACTGACTACGAGCAGTACTTC
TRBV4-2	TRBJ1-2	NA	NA	CASSPAGDILPNGYTF	TGTGCCAGCAGCCCTGCGGGGGACATTCTACCCAATGGCTACACCTTC
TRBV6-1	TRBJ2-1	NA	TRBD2	CASRALAGGGNEQFF	TGTGCCAGCAGGGCCCTAGCGGGAGGAGGGAATGAGCAGTTCTTC
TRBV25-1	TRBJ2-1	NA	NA	CASSDQGLYNEQFF	TGTGCCAGCAGTGATCAGGGCCTATACAATGAGCAGTTCTTC
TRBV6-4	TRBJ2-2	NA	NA	CASSDFEAGELFF	TGTGCCAGCAGTGACTTTGAGGCCGGGGAGCTGTTTTTT